The present entry profiles one T cell receptor (beta chain) with its context. Its binding antigen is unknown. No much larger clone exists at a distance of one base, and base qualities are not known. TCR CDR3 regions were amplified from genomic DNA by multiplex PCR using the deep immunoSEQ assay. For each cell subset, the extracted genomic DNA was distributed evenly across all wells of several immunoSEQ 96-well plates, and each plate served as one replicate. For sorted subsets, roughly 190 ng of genomic DNA, equivalent to about 30,000 T cell genomes, went into each replicate PCR. The purified libraries were quantified using a Qubit 3.0 fluorometer, sized with a Bioanalyzer 2100, and then quantified again using the KAPA Library Quantification kit. Every immunoSEQ 96-well plate was sequenced on a separate single-read 150-cycle Illumina NextSeq 550 flow cell. The paper's data handling went like this. The immunoSEQ output contained only junctional sequences without quality scores, so filtering could not match that applied to full-length reads. To assign V/J genes and CDR3, sequences were annotated using PyIR, a Python wrapper for IgBLAST v1.9, with IMGT germline references. Reads were removed for weak V/J assignments (E-value above 1e-6), missing CDR3, stop codons, out-of-frame junctions, or ambiguous translated residues. A V3J clonotype was defined by an identical inferred V gene, J gene, and CDR3 amino acid sequence. The percentage overlap between two repertoires was calculated by dividing the number of shared unique clonotypes by the size of the smaller repertoire. Richness of each repertoire was evaluated using RTK rarefaction, the Chao1 estimator, and Recon v2.1 estimates of unobserved clonotypes. Generation probabilities were computed with OLGA for all TCRbeta clonotypes obtained by the gDNA method from several donors. The immuneACCESS repertoire file appears here via TCRdb, limited to in-frame rearrangements. These files lack a portion of the clones; in checked studies, under half of the deficit traces to unresolved V genes, and the cause of the others is not known. V and J calls and clone size are copied from that table; D and trimming were computed from the DNA. The sample profile shows 800,000 or so clones; just over 95% of them were found once. The ten largest account for less than 0.3% of the sample.

The V and J ends are trimmed by 3 bases and 4 bases, leaving 16 bases between them. The CDR3, from cysteine to phenylalanine, totals 15 residues. Solely the CDR3 DNA is kept, with 45 bases framed from the first base. The germline V gene encodes CDR1 SGDLS and CDR2 YYNGEE. This record belongs to a study of shared clonotypes between healthy human individuals (dated by TCRdb to 2018 to 2021). Regarding the complete study: Three men and two women, aged 18 to 49 years, made up the cohort. For each donor, CD4 naive and CD4 memory were each given three plates, CD8 naive was given two plates, and CD8 memory was given one plate. To estimate repertoire size and how much clonotypes are shared between individuals, the study performed deep sequencing of blood TCR repertoires from a few healthy adults. Libraries were prepared and TCR repertoires were sequenced by different laboratories using diverse techniques, in order to increase sequencing depth and limit assay-specific biases. Leukapheresis yielded between about 0.9 and 9.5 billion PBMCs per donor.

CD8 naive samples were obtained by positive selection for CCR7 among CD45RO-negative cells, yielding a CD45RA+CCR7+ population from which TemRA cells were excluded. The donors were healthy, HIV-negative adults with no recently reported acute infections or vaccinations. Only Caucasian adults living in Nashville, Tennessee, USA were represented among the donors. Blood was collected by leukapheresis, and PBMCs were isolated by Ficoll-Histopaque density gradient centrifugation and then cryopreserved in liquid nitrogen vapor phase. Purity and quantity of every magnetically sorted T cell population were checked by analytical flow cytometry. Each sorted fraction had its genomic DNA isolated and then quantified by UV absorbance on a Nanodrop 2000c. Overall study outcomes, separate from this receptor: Sampling was restricted to blood, and TCR repertoires in tissue are likely to differ from TCR repertoires in blood. Even with the large sequencing depth, rarefaction of the sorted-subset datasets indicated that sequencing was incomplete. Estimated clonotype richness was generally larger for naive than for memory subsets. Sharing across several donors was observed for roughly 5.4% of naive CD4, under 4% of naive CD8, 2% to 2.5% of memory CD4, and roughly 0.4% of memory CD8 clonotypes. The small number of donors limited the genetic and exposure-history diversity represented. Pairwise subsampling indicated that sequencing depth was expected to affect the degree of clonotype sharing among donors. Higher generation probabilities were observed for clonotypes shared by all four sorted-subset donors than for non-shared clonotypes.

The clonotype was recovered from a man aged 25-40 years in good health. Sequenced input: naive CD8+ T cells sorted from blood. The cell subset or site label corresponds to: CD45RA+CCR7+. This receptor chain uses TRBV9 and TRBJ1-1; perhaps TRBD1 is the D gene, with 6 bases matching. The CDR3 reads CASSETAGGLTEAFF. The nucleotides read TGTGCCAGCAGCGAAACAGCCGGGGGCCTCACTGAAGCTTTCTTT.